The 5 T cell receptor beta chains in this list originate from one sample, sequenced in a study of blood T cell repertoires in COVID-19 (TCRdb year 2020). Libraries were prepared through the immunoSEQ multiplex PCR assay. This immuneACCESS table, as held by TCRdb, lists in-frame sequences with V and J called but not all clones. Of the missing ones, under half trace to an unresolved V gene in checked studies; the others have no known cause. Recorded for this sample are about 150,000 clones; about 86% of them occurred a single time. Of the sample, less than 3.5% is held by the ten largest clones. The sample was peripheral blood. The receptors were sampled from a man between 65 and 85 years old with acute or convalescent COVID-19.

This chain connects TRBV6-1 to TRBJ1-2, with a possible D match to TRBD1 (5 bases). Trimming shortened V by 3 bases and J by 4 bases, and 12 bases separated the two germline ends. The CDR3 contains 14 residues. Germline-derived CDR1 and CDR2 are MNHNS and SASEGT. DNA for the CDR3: TGTGCCAGCAGTGACCTCGGGACTCTCTATGGCTACACCTTC. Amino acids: CASSDLGTLYGYTF.

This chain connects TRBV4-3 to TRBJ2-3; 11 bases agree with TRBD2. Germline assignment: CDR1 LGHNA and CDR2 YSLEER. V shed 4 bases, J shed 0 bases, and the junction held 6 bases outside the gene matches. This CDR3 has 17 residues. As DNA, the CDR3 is TGCGCCAGCAGCCCTACCGGGACTAGCGGCAGCACAGATACGCAGTATTTT. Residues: CASSPTGTSGSTDTQYF.

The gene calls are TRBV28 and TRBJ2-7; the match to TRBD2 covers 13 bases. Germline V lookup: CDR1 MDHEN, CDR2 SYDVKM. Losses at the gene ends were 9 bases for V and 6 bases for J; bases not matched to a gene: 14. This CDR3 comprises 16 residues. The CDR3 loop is CASTPPGLAGLGEQYF. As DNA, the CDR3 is TGTGCCAGTACACCCCCGGGACTAGCGGGACTAGGCGAGCAGTACTTC.

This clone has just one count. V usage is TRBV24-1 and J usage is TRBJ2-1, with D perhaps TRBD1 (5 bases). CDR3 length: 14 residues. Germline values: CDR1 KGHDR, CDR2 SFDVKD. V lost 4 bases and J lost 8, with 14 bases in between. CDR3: CATSESGWSHEQFF. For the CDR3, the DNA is TGTGCCACCAGTGAATCAGGGTGGTCCCATGAGCAGTTCTTC.

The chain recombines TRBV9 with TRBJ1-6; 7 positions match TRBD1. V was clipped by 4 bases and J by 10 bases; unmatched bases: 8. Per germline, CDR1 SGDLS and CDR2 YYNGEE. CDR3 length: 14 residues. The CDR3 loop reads CASSPRTGSSPLHF. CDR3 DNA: TGTGCCAGCAGCCCTCGGACAGGATCCTCACCCCTCCACTTT.